This TCR beta chain was found in a study of CD8 T cells in Susac syndrome. Random hexamers were used to reverse transcribe an amount of about 0.45 to 1 ug RNA. TCRdb fed the immunoSEQ multiplex PCR reads into MiXCR, producing one record per CDR3 protein. The table includes 70,000 to 95,000 distinct CDR3 sequences, about 93% detected once. Per germline, CDR1 SGHTA and CDR2 FQGNSA. Germline trimming cut 4 bases from V and 8 bases from J; bases unmatched to any gene: 5. The CDR3 has 15 residues. CD8+ and CD4+ T cells from blood underwent TCR beta sequencing, which was carried out in a high-throughput format. Negative isolation was used for CD8+ and CD4+ T cells, and FACS enrichment was applied to TEMRA cells. In its sample, this clonotype was seen once.

The V and J genes are TRBV7-2 and TRBJ2-1; 13 bases are shared with TRBD2. Source material: CD8+ T cells from PBMCs. The origin of this receptor is a human donor with Susac syndrome. The CDR3 protein is CASSYTSGGEDEQFF. The CDR3 DNA reads TGTGCCAGCAGCTATACTAGCGGGGGGGAGGATGAGCAGTTCTTC.